This T cell receptor beta chain came from a study of blood T cell repertoires in COVID-19. Looking at the study overall: From the United States, Italy and Spain came samples of acute and convalescent COVID-19. The analysed material was cDNA or gDNA that came from T cells, B-cell-depleted T cells, or PBMCs.

How the authors handled the data: Amplification of reference gene primers provided the estimated nucleated cell counts. This table comes from immunoSEQ multiplex PCR, and its TCRdb copy is limited to in-frame clones, with some not included. Clonal size and the V and J genes are those of that table, whereas D and trimming came from the DNA. The table lists 25,000 to 35,000 clones, 70% to 90% of them singletons. Germline V lookup: CDR1 SEHNR, CDR2 FQNEAQ (reference sequence). Trimming pared 2 bases from V and 1 base from J, leaving 5 bases between. The CDR3 sequence is 13 residues long. Sequencing was carried out using peripheral blood. The V gene is TRBV7-9, the J gene TRBJ1-1, with D hard to call. This clonotype was obtained from a man at least 80 years old with active COVID-19. The CDR3 DNA reads as TGTGCCAGCAGCTTAAATCAGAACACTGAAGCTTTCTTT. It encodes CASSLNQNTEAFF. Variable domain in full (rest from reference TRBV7-9 and TRBJ1-1): DTGVSQNPRHKITKRGQNVTFRCDPISEHNRLYWYRQTLGQGPEFLTYFQNEAQLEKSRLLSDRFSAERPKGSFSTLEIQRTEQGDSAMYLCASSLNQNTEAFFGQGTRLTVV.